Shown below are 17 T cell receptor beta chains from a single sample sequenced in a study of blood T cell repertoires in COVID-19. Clones were sequenced by immunoSEQ multiplex PCR, and TCRdb holds only the in-frame ones, with some missing. The table lists about 270,000 clones, 81% of them singletons. Input material: peripheral blood. These TCRs come from a woman aged 55-70 years with active or convalescent COVID-19.

The V call is TRBV19, the J call TRBJ2-3; TRBD1 matches at 8 bases. With 4 bases clipped from V and 4 bases from J, the junction kept 4 bases outside the gene matches. Looked up from germline, CDR1 is LNHDA and CDR2 is SQIVND (reference sequence). The CDR3 is 14 residues long. The CDR3, as DNA: TGTGCCAGTAGTACTGAGGACAGGGCAGATACGCAGTATTTT. Its protein is CASSTEDRADTQYF.

The V and J genes are TRBV27 and TRBJ2-5; perhaps TRBD1 as D (5 bases). The CDR3 consists of 17 residues. Trimming removed 6 bases at V and 1 base at J, with 21 bases between. Germline values: CDR1 MNHEY, CDR2 SMNVEV (reference sequence). DNA for the CDR3: TGTGCCAGCAGGCCCCTAGGGGCGGTTGATCTCCAAGAGACCCAGTACTTC. Encoded protein: CASRPLGAVDLQETQYF.

The V call is TRBV10-3, the J call TRBJ2-5; TRBD2 agrees at 7 bases. The V gene end was trimmed by 3 bases and the J gene end by 4 bases; junction bases not matched to a gene: 8. The germline CDR1 and CDR2 sequences are ENHRY and SYGVKD. The CDR3 runs 15 residues. The chain's CDR3 is CAISELTSDGETQYF. CDR3 coding DNA: TGTGCCATCAGTGAACTCACTAGCGACGGAGAGACCCAGTACTTC.

The V call is TRBV7-2, the J call TRBJ2-3; 11 bases agree with TRBD2. This CDR3 comprises 16 residues. The V and J ends lost 5 bases and 3 bases, in that order; junction bases with no gene match: 7. Germline CDR1 is SGHTA and CDR2 is FQGNSA. CDR3 coding DNA: TGTGCCAGCAGCGTTCTAGCGGGGGGTAGGACAGATACGCAGTATTTT. Amino acid sequence: CASSVLAGGRTDTQYF.

The rearrangement links TRBV6-1 to TRBJ1-1; 12 bases agree with TRBD1. The CDR3 is 16 residues long. Germline V gene lookup returns CDR1 MNHNS and CDR2 SASEGT. V lost 0 bases and J lost 6; bases outside the gene matches: 5. The CDR3 nucleotides are TGTGCCAGCAGTGAAGCCCGGGGACAGGGGGCAGCTGAAGCTTTCTTT. Its protein product is CASSEARGQGAAEAFF.

The rearrangement uses TRBV5-3 and TRBJ2-5; possible D gene TRBD2, 5 bases. TRBV5-3 counts as an open reading frame of uncertain function. V dropped 2 bases and J dropped 5 bases, with 10 bases sitting between them. The length of the CDR3 is 13 residues. This CDR3 reads CARSLGGEETQYF. The CDR3 DNA reads TGTGCCAGAAGCTTAGGTGGGGAGGAGACCCAGTACTTC.

Written as DNA, the CDR3 is TGTGCCAGCAGCTTAGAAATCGGCGCGGCCCGATCTAACTATGGCTACACCTTC. Its protein product is CASSLEIGAARSNYGYTF. The gene calls are TRBV11-2 and TRBJ1-2; D not resolved. V was cut by 0 bases and J by 0 bases, with 17 bases left in between. The CDR3 extends over 18 amino acids. Germline V gene sequence: CDR1 SGHAT, CDR2 FQNNGV.

The rearrangement links TRBV7-2 to TRBJ1-4; TRBD1 matches at 9 bases. The germline CDR1 and CDR2 sequences are SGHTA and FQGNSA. The CDR3 is made up of 17 amino acids. The V gene end was trimmed by 1 base and the J gene end by 0 bases; junction bases not matched to a gene: 3. The CDR3 loop is CASSLDRGRATNEKLFF. In DNA form, the CDR3 reads TGTGCCAGCAGCTTAGACAGGGGGCGCGCAACTAATGAAAAACTGTTTTTT.

The chain recombines TRBV5-1 with TRBJ1-3; no definite D call. The V gene lost 4 bases and the J gene lost 0 bases, with 14 bases spanning the gap. This CDR3 comprises 16 residues. From germline, CDR1 is SGHRS and CDR2 YFSETQ. CDR3 bases: TGCGCCAGCAGCGGGTCTTCAGGTGGCTCTGGAAACACCATATATTTT. It encodes CASSGSSGGSGNTIYF. Full variable domain (rest looked up from reference TRBV5-1 and TRBJ1-3): KAGVTQTPRYLIKTRGQQVTLSCSPISGHRSVSWYQQTPGQGLQFLFEYFSETQRNKGNFPGRFSGRQFSNSRSEMNVSTLELGDSALYLCASSGSSGGSGNTIYFGEGSWLTVV.

This sequence joins TRBV21-1 and TRBJ2-7; the D call in the table, TRBD2, was not verified against the DNA. TRBV21-1 is termed a pseudogene. This CDR3 spans 16 amino acids. The DNA for the CDR3 is TGTGCCAGCAGCGAAGGGACGGGGGGCACCGCCTACGAGCAGTACTTC. This encodes CASSEGTGGTAYEQYF.

The chain carries TRBV6-6 and TRBJ1-5; TRBD1 matches at 8 bases. V lost 6 bases and J lost 6; bases outside the gene matches: 7. The CDR3 has 14 residues. Germline loops: CDR1 MNHNY, CDR2 SVGAGI (reference sequence). CDR3 loop: CASSPGGRVQPQHF. For the CDR3, the DNA is TGTGCCAGCAGCCCAGGGGGCCGGGTTCAGCCCCAGCATTTT.

This chain joins TRBV7-2 and TRBJ1-5; a possible D gene is TRBD1 (6 bases). In germline, CDR1 is SGHTA, CDR2 FQGNSA. Trimming cost V 1 base and J 3 bases, with 10 bases left between them. CDR3 length: 15 amino acids. CDR3 in amino acids: CASSLVDSLNQPQHF. The CDR3 DNA is TGTGCCAGCAGCTTAGTGGACAGCCTCAATCAGCCCCAGCATTTT.

The chain employs TRBV29-1 and TRBJ2-7; 7 bases are a match to TRBD1. Germline CDR1 is SQVTM and CDR2 is ANQGSEA. The CDR3 runs to 15 residues. The V segment lost 6 bases and the J segment 2 bases; nucleotides outside the gene matches: 13. The CDR3 region is CSVVPRGSLTYEQYF. The CDR3 coding sequence is TGCAGCGTAGTCCCCAGGGGGTCGCTAACCTACGAGCAGTACTTC.

The CDR3 protein is CASSVLAGGQGGELFF. CDR3 DNA: TGTGCCAGCAGCGTTCTAGCGGGGGGGCAAGGCGGGGAGCTGTTTTTT. The chain recombines TRBV11-3 with TRBJ2-2; 12 bases align to TRBD2. The V gene end was trimmed by 5 bases and the J gene end by 7 bases; junction bases not matched to a gene: 8. There are 16 residues in the CDR3. Germline V gives CDR1 SGHNT, CDR2 YENEEA. Full variable domain (rest looked up from reference TRBV11-3 and TRBJ2-2): EAGVVQSPRYKIIEKKQPVAFWCNPISGHNTLYWYLQNLGQGPELLIRYENEEAVDDSQLPKDRFSAERLKGVDSTLKIQPAELGDSAVYLCASSVLAGGQGGELFFGEGSRLTVL.

In this sample, this clone turned up once. The chain is built from TRBV19 and TRBJ2-7, with a possible D match to TRBD2 (6 bases). The CDR3 extends over 15 amino acids. CDR1 LNHDA and CDR2 SQIVND come from the germline V gene (reference sequence). The V end was cut by 5 bases, the J end by 6 bases, with 20 bases between. The CDR3 here is CASSPGRDWGSEQYF. Here the CDR3 DNA reads TGTGCCAGTAGTCCAGGCCGGGACTGGGGATCCGAGCAGTACTTC.

The V call is TRBV7-9, the J call TRBJ2-7; D is ambiguous. Germline CDR1 SEHNR, CDR2 FQNEAQ (reference sequence). V lost 0 bases and J lost 3, with 12 bases in between. This CDR3 contains 15 residues. Here the CDR3 reads CASSLAGPRDYEQYF. The DNA of the CDR3 is TGTGCCAGCAGCTTAGCGGGCCCACGCGACTACGAGCAGTACTTC.

The chain links TRBV5-8 to TRBJ1-1, with D maybe TRBD1 (6 bases). The CDR3 loop spans 15 amino acids. Germline V gene lookup returns CDR1 SGHTS and CDR2 YDEGEE. The V end was cut by 7 bases, the J end by 0 bases, with 16 bases between. CDR3 sequence (DNA): TGTGCCAGCGGCAGGGGTAACAGCCTGAACACTGAAGCTTTCTTT. It encodes CASGRGNSLNTEAFF.